This T cell receptor (beta chain) is from a study of T cell responses to AZD1222 COVID-19 vaccine (dated by TCRdb to the early 2020s). Context from the whole study: TCR sequencing was performed for over 230 trial participants, of whom about 210 were given two doses of AZD1222 and approximately 25 were given two doses of MenACWY control vaccine. Trial participants were enrolled by age into 18-55, 56-69 and 70-plus year subgroups, with roughly 160, 29 and 62 TCR-sequenced participants respectively. Broader findings and caveats from the paper: Conclusions about previously exposed vaccinees were limited because only a handful of AZD1222 recipients were SARS-CoV-2 seropositive at baseline. Participants were mostly white British, with more females than males. The authors suggested clonal diversity may have been underestimated. The whole spike protein was spanned by vaccine-associated CD4 TCRs, and dominant responses were seen in regions 160-218 and 743-854. A significant rise in spike-specific TCR breadth and depth was observed after two AZD1222 doses relative to day 0 and relative to MenACWY recipients. The 56-69-year group was small, and its depth increase did not reach significance, likely because of low power. No day 14 peak-response samples were available, so repertoires were characterized only after the peak T cell response. Epitopes outside the regions mutated in the B.1.351 and B.1.1.7 variants were reportedly recognized by nearly half of the unique spike-specific TCRs.

The CDR3 regions of human TCRbeta chains were analyzed by immunosequencing. The original pipeline was this. TCRs in the repertoires were compared against a reference library of SARS-CoV-2-specific TCRs that had been generated with the MIRA antigen-specificity platform. Breadth meant the fraction of unique TCRs that were SARS-CoV-2-associated, whereas depth meant the fraction of total T cells that were SARS-CoV-2-associated. Using the MIRA data, each spike-specific TCR was assigned both to the spike region to which the TCR was reactive and to a CD4 or CD8 class. Log10-transformed breadth and depth values were compared by one-way ANOVA with Sidak's multiple comparisons tests. TCRdb re-hosts the immuneACCESS table, in-frame sequences only. Its copies lack some clones; in the studies checked, an unresolved V gene accounts for under half of them, and the cause for the rest is not known. V and J calls and clone size are copied from that table; D and trimming were computed from the DNA. The sample has some 150,000 clones on record, approximately 86% of them singletons. The top ten constitute about 4.9% of the sample.

The CDR3 spans 15 residues, from the cysteine through the phenylalanine. The DNA shown is the 45-base CDR3, in frame from base 1. CDR1 and CDR2 are drawn from the germline V gene: SGHRS, YFSETQ. Trimming accounts for 4 bases at V and 6 bases at J, while the number of junction bases matched to no gene is 11. The sample's time point label is to be understood as: about 28 days (+/-7) after the second vaccine dose. The intended sense of this specimen's treatment or condition label: meningococcal conjugate vaccine given as trial control. Samples from vaccinated people were obtained from the UK trials COV001 and COV002, which included a single-blind randomized controlled phase 2/3 trial of AZD1222 (ChAdOx1 nCoV-19) in healthy adults. For TCRbeta chain sequencing, PBMC samples were collected from trial participants at day 0 and at day 28 after the second dose. Notes on this clone: Its antigen remains unidentified. Per-base quality was not reported, and no clone a single base away is much larger than it.

The origin of this receptor is an adult who received the MenACWY meningococcal vaccine as a control. Sample: peripheral blood, taken 28 days after the second dose of the MenACWY control vaccine. The rearrangement combines TRBV5-1 with TRBJ2-7; TRBD2 matches 9 bases in the middle. The CDR3 region: CASSPRAGGGVEQYF. In nucleotide form, the sequence is TGCGCCAGCAGCCCCCGAGCGGGAGGAGGAGTCGAGCAGTACTTC.